The 23 T cell receptor beta chains below all came from one sample that was sequenced in a study of blood T cell repertoires in COVID-19. The protocol was immunoSEQ multiplex PCR, while the TCRdb copy is restricted to in-frame clones and leaves out a portion. The sample yields more than 90,000 clones, 70% to 80% seen once. The sequenced material came from peripheral blood. The receptors here all came from a man in his sixties or seventies with acute or convalescent COVID-19.

CDR3 sequence (DNA): TGCGCCAGCAGCTTTAGGACAGGGGGGATGAACACTGAAGCTTTCTTT. This encodes CASSFRTGGMNTEAFF. The chain is built from TRBV5-1 and TRBJ1-1; 10 bases agree with TRBD1. This CDR3 contains 16 residues. Germline loops: CDR1 SGHRS, CDR2 YFSETQ. V lost 2 bases and J lost 0; bases outside the gene matches: 4.

J is TRBJ1-2 and V is TRBV2; maybe TRBD1 (5 bases). Trimming removed 7 bases at V and 8 bases at J, with 17 bases between. Per germline, CDR1 SNHLY and CDR2 FYNNEI. CDR3 length equals 13 residues. This CDR3 reads CASMAGREGGYTF. The CDR3 DNA sequence: TGTGCCAGCATGGCCGGCAGGGAAGGCGGCTACACCTTC.

The table lists this clone with a few counts. V is TRBV6-2 or TRBV6-3 and J is TRBJ2-1; 7 positions match TRBD2. CDR3 size: 15 residues. Losses at the gene ends were 2 bases for V and 3 bases for J; bases not matched to a gene: 4. Germline V gene sequence: CDR1 MNHEY, CDR2 SVGEGT. This chain's CDR3 is CASSYGGGIYNEQFF. The CDR3 DNA follows: TGTGCCAGCAGTTACGGCGGGGGAATCTACAATGAGCAGTTCTTC.

This chain joins TRBV7-6 and TRBJ1-2, with 9 positions matching TRBD1. CDR3 length: 16 residues. J was trimmed by 7 bases and V by 5 bases; bases with no gene match: 14. Germline V gene sequence: CDR1 SGHVS, CDR2 FNYEAQ. Here the CDR3 DNA reads TGTGCCAGCAGCCCGAAGACTGACAGGGGGAGAGGTGGCTACACCTTC. This translates into CASSPKTDRGRGGYTF.

The chain is built from TRBV3-1 (or the pseudogene TRBV3-2) and TRBJ1-1, with 9 bases aligning to TRBD1. The germline V gene has CDR1 LGHDT and CDR2 YNNKEL (reference sequence). Trimming removed 4 bases from V and 0 bases from J; junction bases left unmatched: 6. This CDR3 comprises 16 residues. Here the CDR3 reads CASSRGTGNMNTEAFF. The CDR3 DNA reads TGTGCCAGCAGCCGAGGGACAGGGAACATGAACACTGAAGCTTTCTTT.

This chain connects TRBV7-9 to TRBJ2-5; 12 positions match TRBD2. The V gene end was trimmed by 5 bases and the J gene end by 3 bases; junction bases not matched to a gene: 4. The CDR3 sequence is 15 residues long. Germline assignment: CDR1 SEHNR and CDR2 FQNEAQ (reference sequence). The DNA for the CDR3 is TGTGCCAGCAGCCCACGGACTAGCGGGAAAGAGACCCAGTACTTC. Translation gives CASSPRTSGKETQYF.

The chain combines TRBV9 with TRBJ2-3; D ambiguous. Germline lookup yields CDR1 SGDLS and CDR2 YYNGEE. This CDR3 contains 15 residues. Trimming shortened V by 2 bases and J by 0 bases, and 10 bases separated the two germline ends. CDR3 sequence reads: CASSVSPLSTDTQYF. The CDR3 DNA reads TGTGCCAGCAGCGTCTCTCCCCTCAGCACAGATACGCAGTATTTT.

The CDR3, as DNA: TGTGCCAGCAGCGCCACAGGGGAAGAGACCCAGTACTTC. Translating gives CASSATGEETQYF. The V and J genes are TRBV7-3 and TRBJ2-5; TRBD1 matches 7 bases. After removal of 5 bases from V and 3 bases from J, the junction contained 3 bases not matched to a gene. The CDR3 is made up of 13 amino acids. Per the germline V gene, CDR1 is SGHTA and CDR2 is FQGTGA.

The chain links TRBV2 to TRBJ1-5; D not resolved. The CDR3 contains 15 residues. Germline CDR1 SNHLY, CDR2 FYNNEI. The V end lost 7 bases, the J end lost 2 bases, and 15 bases lay between the germline ends. This chain's CDR3 is CASTPAGGGNQPQHF. CDR3 DNA sequence: TGTGCCAGCACCCCGGCGGGAGGTGGCAATCAGCCCCAGCATTTT. The full variable domain, completed using reference TRBV2 and TRBJ1-5, is EPEVTQTPSHQVTQMGQEVILRCVPISNHLYFYWYRQILGQKVEFLVSFYNNEISEKSEIFDDQFSVERPDGSNFTLKIRSTKLEDSAMYFCASTPAGGGNQPQHFGDGTRLSIL.

The gene calls are TRBV7-9 and TRBJ2-1, with 12 bases fitting TRBD2. Germline V gene data show CDR1 as SEHNR and CDR2 as FQNEAQ (reference sequence). The CDR3 is 15 amino acids. Unmatched junction bases numbered 6, after V lost 3 bases and J lost 9 bases. The CDR3 protein is CASSFPSGGAGEQFF. The CDR3 bases are TGTGCCAGCAGCTTTCCTAGCGGGGGGGCAGGTGAGCAGTTCTTC. Drawing the rest from reference TRBV7-9 and TRBJ2-1, the complete variable domain is DTGVSQNPRHKITKRGQNVTFRCDPISEHNRLYWYRQTLGQGPEFLTYFQNEAQLEKSRLLSDRFSAERPKGSFSTLEIQRTEQGDSAMYLCASSFPSGGAGEQFFGPGTRLTVL.

This clone was counted a few times. This chain uses TRBV18 with TRBJ1-5; unclear D gene. V was shortened by 3 bases and J by 0 bases, with 9 bases between the two germline ends. Looked up from germline, CDR1 is KGHSH and CDR2 is LQKENI. The CDR3 is 15 residues long. The CDR3 coding sequence is TGTGCCAGCTCACCCGGAGTAAATAGCAATCAGCCCCAGCATTTT. Protein sequence: CASSPGVNSNQPQHF.

The V gene is TRBV4-2, the J gene TRBJ2-2; TRBD1 is a possible D gene (6 bases). V lost 0 bases and J lost 6, with 20 bases in between. CDR1 is LGHNA, CDR2 YNFKEQ, per germline. The CDR3 runs to 18 residues. The CDR3 reads CASSQEGHLLEGAGELFF. The CDR3 nucleotides are TGTGCCAGCAGCCAAGAGGGGCATTTACTAGAGGGGGCCGGGGAGCTGTTTTTT.

The CDR3 DNA reads as TGTGCCTGGCGGAGGACAGTAGACAAAAACATTCAGTACTTC. It is translated as CAWRRTVDKNIQYF. This chain joins TRBV30 and TRBJ2-4; a possible D gene is TRBD1 (6 bases). CDR1 and CDR2 from the germline V gene are GTSNPN and SVGIG (reference sequence). The CDR3 contains 14 residues. Trimming removed 5 bases at V and 3 bases at J, with 14 bases between.

This rearrangement joins TRBV4-2 to TRBJ1-1; 8 nucleotides line up with TRBD1. The CDR3 contains 15 residues. The V gene end was trimmed by 2 bases and the J gene end by 5 bases; junction bases not matched to a gene: 7. Germline CDR1 and CDR2: LGHNA and YNFKEQ. This CDR3 is CASSQPDRVGTEAFF. The CDR3 DNA reads as TGTGCCAGCAGCCAACCGGACAGGGTGGGGACTGAAGCTTTCTTT.

The chain couples TRBV6-4 to TRBJ2-1; possible D gene TRBD1, 5 bases. Germline V gives CDR1 MRHNA, CDR2 SNTAGT. The CDR3 contains 18 residues. The V gene lost 0 bases and the J gene lost 7 bases, with 22 bases spanning the gap. CDR3: CASSDSKVGRAYENEQFF. The DNA for the CDR3 is TGTGCCAGCAGTGACTCGAAAGTCGGCAGGGCCTATGAGAATGAGCAGTTCTTC.

The chain employs TRBV7-3 and TRBJ2-1, with D tentatively TRBD1 (6 bases). Trimming cost V 5 bases and J 0 bases, with 11 bases left between them. Germline V CDR1 and CDR2: SGHTA, FQGTGA. The CDR3 extends over 15 amino acids. The CDR3 nucleotides read TGTGCCAGCAGCCCGGGACACAACTCCTACAATGAGCAGTTCTTC. Its protein is CASSPGHNSYNEQFF.

In DNA form, the CDR3 reads TGTGCCAGCAGTTTTCCAGCGGGACAGGGCCCCTACGAGCAGTACTTC. Protein product: CASSFPAGQGPYEQYF. The chain employs TRBV28 and TRBJ2-7, with 9 bases lining up with TRBD1. J gave up 2 bases and V 3 bases, and 8 bases lay outside the gene matches. The germline gives CDR1 MDHEN, CDR2 SYDVKM. The length of the CDR3 is 16 residues.

The chain is built from TRBV29-1 and TRBJ2-7; D is unresolved. The V end lost 4 bases, the J end lost 2 bases, and 6 bases lay between the germline ends. From germline, CDR1 is SQVTM and CDR2 ANQGSEA. The CDR3 is 11 amino acids. The CDR3 region has the DNA TGCAGCGTTGTTATAACCTACGAGCAGTACTTC. Its translation is CSVVITYEQYF.

This clone was counted only a few times. The chain carries TRBV19 and TRBJ2-5; 7 bases match TRBD1. Per germline, CDR1 LNHDA and CDR2 SQIVND (reference sequence). With V trimmed by 5 bases and J by 5 bases, 17 bases remained unmatched. The CDR3 has 17 residues. CDR3 loop: CASSSARQGSVLETQYF. The CDR3, as DNA: TGTGCCAGTAGTTCAGCCCGACAGGGATCTGTTTTGGAGACCCAGTACTTC.

The rearrangement links TRBV10-3 to TRBJ2-4, with TRBD1 matching over 9 bases. Germline CDR1 is ENHRY and CDR2 is SYGVKD. J lost 3 bases, V lost 3 bases, and 12 bases had no gene match. The CDR3 loop spans 18 amino acids. The CDR3, as DNA: TGTGCCATCAGTGAATACGATTACAGGGGGCAAGGCAAAAACATTCAGTACTTC. Its translation is CAISEYDYRGQGKNIQYF.

The rearrangement links TRBV10-3 to TRBJ2-5; a possible D gene is TRBD1 (6 bases). This CDR3 has 15 residues. The germline V and J ends were trimmed by 3 bases and 0 bases, with 11 bases remaining between them. Germline V gene data show CDR1 as ENHRY and CDR2 as SYGVKD. CDR3 protein: CAISDSTGNQETQYF. In DNA form, the CDR3 reads TGTGCCATCAGTGACTCTACAGGGAACCAAGAGACCCAGTACTTC.

V and J are TRBV7-2 and TRBJ2-5, with D possibly being TRBD2 (6 bases). Looked up from germline, CDR1 is SGHTA and CDR2 is FQGNSA. The CDR3 is made up of 15 amino acids. Trimming pared 4 bases from V and 5 bases from J, leaving 17 bases between. Written as DNA, the CDR3 is TGTGCCAGCAGCTCTTGGGCAACTGGAGGGGAGACCCAGTACTTC. Translation: CASSSWATGGETQYF.

The V gene is TRBV11-3, the J gene TRBJ2-1, with TRBD2 matching 8 bases. V was pared by 1 base and J by 4 bases, with 6 bases of the junction left unmatched. This CDR3 is 16 amino acids long. CDR1 and CDR2 from the germline V gene are SGHNT and YENEEA. The CDR3: CASSLGSGRGYNEQFF. The CDR3 DNA reads TGTGCCAGCAGCTTAGGGAGCGGGAGAGGGTACAATGAGCAGTTCTTC.